This passage covers 21 T cell receptor beta chains from one sample sequenced in a study of T cells after posttransplantation cyclophosphamide (TCRdb year 2016). Library prep was done by the immunoSEQ multiplex PCR assay. Here the immuneACCESS table is served through TCRdb, limited to in-frame sequences with V and J called. Missing clones are a known gap in these copies; in checked studies unresolved V genes cover under half, and the rest lacks a known reason. The sample table records about 22,000 clones; approximately 71% of these occur just once. Approximately 0.59% of the sample is taken by the ten largest. Input material: memory CD4+ T cells sorted from PBMCs. The source is a woman aged 55-70 years in good health, CMV-negative, and a related stem cell transplant donor.

This clone turned up a few times. The J gene is TRBJ1-3, the V gene TRBV7-8, with 7 positions matching TRBD1. Per germline, CDR1 SGHVS and CDR2 FQNEAQ. The CDR3 extends over 17 amino acids. The V gene end was trimmed by 3 bases and the J gene end by 0 bases; junction bases not matched to a gene: 8. CDR3 bases: TGTGCCAGCAGCTTCCGAGGACAGGCCAGCTCTGGAAACACCATATATTTT. Residues: CASSFRGQASSGNTIYF. Filled out from reference TRBV7-8 and TRBJ1-3, the complete variable domain reads GAGVSQSPRYKVAKRGQDVALRCDPISGHVSLFWYQQALGQGPEFLTYFQNEAQLDKSGLPSDRFFAERPEGSVSTLKIQRTQQEDSAVYLCASSFRGQASSGNTIYFGEGSWLTVV.

The chain joins TRBV29-1 to TRBJ2-1, with D possibly TRBD1 on 6 matching bases. V gave up 6 bases and J gave up 2 bases, with 20 bases separating them. The CDR3 is 16 amino acids. Germline values: CDR1 SQVTM, CDR2 ANQGSEA. CDR3 in amino acids: CSVGLGARPPYNEQFF. DNA of the CDR3: TGCAGCGTAGGCCTGGGGGCTCGCCCGCCCTACAATGAGCAGTTCTTC.

This clone was counted a single time. The gene calls are TRBV2 and TRBJ2-3; D may be TRBD2 (5 bases). Looked up from germline, CDR1 is SNHLY and CDR2 is FYNNEI. The CDR3 has 15 amino acids. V was clipped by 3 bases and J by 0 bases, with 10 bases between them. The chain's CDR3 is CASSDYRTSTDTQYF. Here the CDR3 DNA reads TGTGCCAGCAGTGATTACCGGACTAGCACAGATACGCAGTATTTT. The entire variable domain, with the rest obtained from reference TRBV2 and TRBJ2-3, is as follows: EPEVTQTPSHQVTQMGQEVILRCVPISNHLYFYWYRQILGQKVEFLVSFYNNEISEKSEIFDDQFSVERPDGSNFTLKIRSTKLEDSAMYFCASSDYRTSTDTQYFGPGTRLTVL.

This chain links TRBV18 with TRBJ2-1, with TRBD2 matching 10 bases. The V gene end was trimmed by 5 bases and the J gene end by 5 bases; junction bases not matched to a gene: 6. Germline lookup yields CDR1 KGHSH and CDR2 LQKENI. CDR3 length: 15 residues. The CDR3, as DNA: TGTGCCAGCTCAGTCTCCCTAGCGGGAGACAATGAGCAGTTCTTC. It specifies CASSVSLAGDNEQFF.

As DNA, the CDR3 is TGTGCCAGCAGCTTAGTGCTAGCGGGTACAGATACGCAGTATTTT. Its translation: CASSLVLAGTDTQYF. The chain couples TRBV11-2 to TRBJ2-3; 8 bases are shared with TRBD2. The CDR3 extends over 15 amino acids. Trimming took 1 base from V and 3 from J; bases not matched to a gene: 3. Germline V gene data show CDR1 as SGHAT and CDR2 as FQNNGV. The whole variable domain, remainder taken from reference TRBV11-2 and TRBJ2-3, is EAGVAQSPRYKIIEKRQSVAFWCNPISGHATLYWYQQILGQGPKLLIQFQNNGVVDDSQLPKDRFSAERLKGVDSTLKIQPAKLEDSAVYLCASSLVLAGTDTQYFGPGTRLTVL.

This sequence joins TRBV28 and TRBJ2-7, with 7 bases identical to TRBD1. The CDR3 is made up of 13 amino acids. The V gene end was trimmed by 4 bases and the J gene end by 9 bases; junction bases not matched to a gene: 9. Germline V CDR1 and CDR2: MDHEN, SYDVKM. CDR3 nucleotide sequence: TGTGCCAGCAGTTCGCCACAGGGGCAGCGGCAGTACTTC. Protein product: CASSSPQGQRQYF.

This clone was seen more than once but under ten times. The V gene is TRBV4-1, the J gene TRBJ2-5; possibly TRBD2 for D (5 bases). There are 14 residues in the CDR3. CDR1 and CDR2 from the germline V gene are MGHRA and YSYEKL. V lost 4 bases and J 5 bases, leaving 14 bases between the germline ends. The CDR3, as DNA: TGCGCCAGCAGCCTCACCCCAATAGCGGAGACCCAGTACTTC. Protein: CASSLTPIAETQYF.

J is TRBJ2-7 and V is TRBV7-8, with D possibly matching TRBD2 (5 bases). The V gene's germline CDR1 is SGHVS and CDR2 FQNEAQ. CDR3 size: 14 residues. Trimming removed 1 base at V and 0 bases at J, with 7 bases between. CDR3 sequence reads: CASSLGRFSYEQYF. In DNA form, the CDR3 reads TGTGCCAGCAGCTTAGGGAGGTTCTCCTACGAGCAGTACTTC.

The V gene is TRBV7-6, the J gene TRBJ2-7, with TRBD1 matching over 8 bases. Germline CDR1 is SGHVS and CDR2 is FNYEAQ. The junction had 12 bases not matched to a gene; V was cut back by 5 bases and J by 3 bases. The CDR3 extends over 16 amino acids. The CDR3 loop is CASSVPGGANVYEQYF. The CDR3 DNA reads TGTGCCAGCAGCGTCCCAGGGGGCGCGAACGTCTACGAGCAGTACTTC.

This chain connects TRBV5-1 to TRBJ1-1; D may be TRBD1 (6 bases). The CDR3 has 14 residues. Trimming shortened V by 2 bases and J by 3 bases, and 11 bases separated the two germline ends. Germline V CDR1 and CDR2: SGHRS, YFSETQ. This chain's CDR3 is CASSLYRTDTEAFF. In DNA, the CDR3 is TGCGCCAGCAGCTTATACCGGACAGACACTGAAGCTTTCTTT.

This chain joins TRBV7-2 and TRBJ2-1; possibly TRBD1 for D (5 bases). This CDR3 has 14 residues. Trimming stripped 2 bases from V and 7 bases from J, with 12 bases between. The germline V gene encodes CDR1 SGHTA and CDR2 FQGNSA. CDR3 DNA: TGTGCCAGCAGCTTAACAGGTTTACTTAATGAGCAGTTCTTC. Its protein product is CASSLTGLLNEQFF.

The chain couples TRBV13 to TRBJ2-3; TRBD2 agrees at 10 bases. The CDR3 runs to 16 residues. Germline assignment: CDR1 PRHDT and CDR2 FYEKMQ (reference sequence). J lost 5 bases, V lost 5 bases, and 10 bases had no gene match. DNA for the CDR3: TGTGCCAGCAGCCCACGGACTAGCGGACTCGGAGATACGCAGTATTTT. Residues: CASSPRTSGLGDTQYF.

The V call is TRBV7-2, the J call TRBJ2-1, with 7 bases identical to TRBD1. This CDR3 contains 14 residues. CDR1 and CDR2 (germline): SGHTA, FQGNSA. Losses at the gene ends were 2 bases for V and 2 bases for J; bases not matched to a gene: 0. This chain's CDR3 is CASSLQGAYNEQFF. Here the CDR3 DNA reads TGTGCCAGCAGCTTACAGGGGGCCTACAATGAGCAGTTCTTC.

The chain combines TRBV5-6 with TRBJ2-5, with D possibly TRBD1 on 5 matching bases. This CDR3 is built from 15 residues. V lost 2 bases to trimming and J lost 5 bases, with 16 bases between them. The V gene's germline CDR1 is SGHDT and CDR2 YYEEEE. CDR3 residues: CASSFAVGAGETQYF. CDR3 DNA: TGTGCCAGCAGCTTTGCGGTTGGGGCCGGGGAGACCCAGTACTTC. Using reference TRBV5-6 and TRBJ2-5 for the parts outside the CDR3, the full variable domain is DAGVTQSPTHLIKTRGQQVTLRCSPKSGHDTVSWYQQALGQGPQFIFQYYEEEERQRGNFPDRFSGHQFPNYSSELNVNALLLGDSALYLCASSFAVGAGETQYFGPGTRLLVL.

V and J are TRBV5-1 and TRBJ2-1; possible D gene TRBD1, 5 bases. The V and J ends lost 3 bases and 5 bases respectively, with 18 bases between them. The CDR3 runs 16 residues. In germline, CDR1 is SGHRS, CDR2 YFSETQ. In DNA form, the CDR3 reads TGCGCCAGCAGCTCCCAGGGTACTATCAGTAACAATGAGCAGTTCTTC. It is translated as CASSSQGTISNNEQFF.

This sequence joins TRBV6-1 and TRBJ1-5; the D is unclear. CDR3 length: 13 residues. Trimming cost V 2 bases and J 7 bases, with 9 bases left between them. Germline V lookup: CDR1 MNHNS, CDR2 SASEGT. The CDR3 DNA reads TGTGCCAGCAGTGAAAAGGGAGGCCAGCCCCAGCATTTT. Residues: CASSEKGGQPQHF.

This chain links TRBV28 with TRBJ2-5; possibly TRBD1 for D (6 bases). Germline assignment: CDR1 MDHEN and CDR2 SYDVKM. CDR3 length: 13 amino acids. V was pared by 6 bases and J by 5 bases, with 13 bases between. Here the CDR3 reads CASRLGTLETQYF. DNA for the CDR3: TGTGCCAGCAGGCTCGGGACACTGGAGACCCAGTACTTC.

CDR3 sequence (DNA): TGTGCCAGCAGCCTACTAGCGGGGTCGGTGTATTTT. This translates into CASSLLAGSVYF. The gene calls are TRBV7-2 and TRBJ2-3; 10 nucleotides agree with TRBD2. This CDR3 region has 12 residues. Per germline, CDR1 SGHTA and CDR2 FQGNSA. After removal of 5 bases from V and 14 bases from J, the junction contained 7 bases not matched to a gene. The full variable domain, completed using reference TRBV7-2 and TRBJ2-3, is GAGVSQSPSNKVTEKGKDVELRCDPISGHTALYWYRQSLGQGLEFLIYFQGNSAPDKSGLPSDRFSAERTGGSVSTLTIQRTQQEDSAVYLCASSLLAGSVYFGPGTRLTVL.

This clone has just one count. The V call is TRBV7-6, the J call TRBJ2-2; D remains unclear. The CDR3 has 13 amino acids. Germline CDR1 SGHVS, CDR2 FNYEAQ. The V and J ends lost 5 bases and 0 bases respectively, with 4 bases between them. DNA for the CDR3: TGTGCCAGCAGCCCATCGAACACCGGGGAGCTGTTTTTT. The encoded protein is CASSPSNTGELFF.

The rearrangement uses TRBV4-2 and TRBJ2-7, with D perhaps TRBD2 (5 bases). CDR3 length: 14 residues. The ends were cut back, 1 base at V and 1 base at J, with 8 bases in the middle. Germline V CDR1 and CDR2: LGHNA, YNFKEQ. CDR3 protein: CASSQVGVSYEQYF. The DNA for the CDR3 is TGTGCCAGCAGCCAAGTGGGAGTATCCTACGAGCAGTACTTC.

This clone was counted once. This CDR3 reads CASNPAGLPDTQYF. CDR3 sequence (DNA): TGTGCCAGCAATCCGGCGGGATTGCCAGATACGCAGTATTTT. The J gene is TRBJ2-3, the V gene TRBV7-3, with TRBD2 as a possible D gene (6 bases). V was shortened by 7 bases and J by 4 bases, with 15 bases between the two germline ends. Looked up from germline, CDR1 is SGHTA and CDR2 is FQGTGA. This CDR3 comprises 14 residues.